This T cell receptor beta chain came from a study of cytomegalovirus exposure and HLA in healthy donors. To note about this clone: Antigen specificity is unknown. Mismatch with germline at one junction end may stem from a read error.

Study observations and caveats: The classifier was said to identify cytomegalovirus status with high specificity and sensitivity. The authors later linked a missense DCLRE1C variant to TCR beta V- and J-gene trimming.

The CDR3 sequence is 15 residues long. Germline CDR1 reads SEHNR; CDR2 reads FQNEAQ (reference sequence). Vbeta (60) and Jbeta (13) primers were used in the PCR. Some clones are missing from TCRdb's copy, which holds only in-frame ones; the method was immunoSEQ multiplex PCR. Here the sample spans roughly 110,000 clones, around 77% being singletons. The sequence came from a man aged 35-49 years in good health and CMV-seropositive. The specimen sequenced was PBMCs. This chain uses TRBV7-9 with TRBJ1-2, with unresolved D. The CDR3 DNA reads as TGTTCCAGCAGCTTACTTCGTCGGGGAGGCCGCGGCTACACCTTC. Amino acid sequence: CSSSLLRRGGRGYTF.